This T cell receptor (beta chain) was obtained from a study of beta chain features in type 1 diabetes. Whole-study results and caveats: Sequencing of cDNA might inflate the share of cells that strongly express TCR. It was among patients, rather than healthy donors, that naive, central memory and Treg TCRB repertoires appeared more similar.

Expressed TCRB transcripts got sequenced, as all isolated RNA was reverse transcribed. Profiled with immunoSEQ multiplex PCR; TCRdb holds only in-frame clones, not every one. The table lists about 45,000 clones, roughly 49% of them singletons. Trimming pared 5 bases from V and 2 bases from J, leaving 12 bases between. CDR1 and CDR2 from the germline V gene are SEHNR and FQNEAQ (reference sequence). The CDR3 is 14 amino acids. Worth noting for this clone: Its target is not known.

The authors took one heparinised blood draw, averaging approximately 120 mL, from each donor. Sequencing used Tregs from blood. The receptor was isolated from a woman younger than 35 in good health. The V call is TRBV7-9, the J call TRBJ2-5; possibly TRBD1 for D (6 bases). The CDR3 is CASSARTAQETQYF. CDR3 sequence (DNA): TGTGCCAGCAGCGCGCGGACAGCGCAAGAGACCCAGTACTTC.